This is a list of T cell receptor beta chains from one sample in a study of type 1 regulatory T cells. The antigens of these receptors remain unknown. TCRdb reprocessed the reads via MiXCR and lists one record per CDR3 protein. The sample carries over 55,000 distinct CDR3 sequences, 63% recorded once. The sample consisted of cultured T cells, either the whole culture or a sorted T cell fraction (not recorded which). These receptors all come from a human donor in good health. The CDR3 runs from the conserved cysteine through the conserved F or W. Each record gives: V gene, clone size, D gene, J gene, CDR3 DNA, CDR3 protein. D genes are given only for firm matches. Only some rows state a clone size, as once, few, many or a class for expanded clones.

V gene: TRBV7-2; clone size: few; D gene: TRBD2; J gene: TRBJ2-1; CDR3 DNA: TGTGCCAGCAGCTTATATGGTCTAGCGGGGAACAATGAGCAGTTCTTC; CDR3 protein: CASSLYGLAGNNEQFF
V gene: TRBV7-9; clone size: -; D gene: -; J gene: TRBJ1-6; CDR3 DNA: TGTGCCAGCAGCTTAGACCGGACAAGCTCCTATAATTCACCCCTCCACTTT; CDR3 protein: CASSLDRTSSYNSPLHF
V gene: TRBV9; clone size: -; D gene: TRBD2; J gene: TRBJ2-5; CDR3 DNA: TGTGCCAGCAGCGTAGAGGGACTAGCTAAAGAGACCCAGTACTTC; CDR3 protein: CASSVEGLAKETQYF
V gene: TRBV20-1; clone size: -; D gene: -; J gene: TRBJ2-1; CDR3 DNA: TGCAGTGCCCGACACAGCGTTGGGAGTTACAATGAGCAGTTCTTC; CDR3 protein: CSARHSVGSYNEQFF
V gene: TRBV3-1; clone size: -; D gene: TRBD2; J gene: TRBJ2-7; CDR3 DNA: TGTGCCAGCAGACTAGCGGGAGGGCCCGGCTACGAGCAGTACTTC; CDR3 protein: CASRLAGGPGYEQYF
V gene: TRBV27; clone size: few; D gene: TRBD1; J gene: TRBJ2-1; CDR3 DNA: TGTGCCAGCAGTTTAAACAGGGGCGTTAGGGATGAGCAGTTCTTC; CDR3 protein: CASSLNRGVRDEQFF
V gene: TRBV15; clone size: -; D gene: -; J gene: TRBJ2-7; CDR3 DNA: TGTGCCACCAGCAGACCAGGGCCCTACGAGCAGTACTTC; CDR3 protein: CATSRPGPYEQYF
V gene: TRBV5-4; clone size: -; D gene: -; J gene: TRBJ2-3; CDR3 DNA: TGTGCCAGCAGCTTGTCCCCTGCTGGGCCAGATACGCAGTATTTT; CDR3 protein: CASSLSPAGPDTQYF
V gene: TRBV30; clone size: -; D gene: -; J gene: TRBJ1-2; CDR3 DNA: TGTGCCTGGTCAAGGGGGTATGGCTACACCTTC; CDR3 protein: CAWSRGYGYTF
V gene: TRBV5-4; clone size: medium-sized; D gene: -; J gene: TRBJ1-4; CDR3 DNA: TGTGCCAGCAGCTTGTACCAGACTCTTGATGAAAAACTGTTTTTT; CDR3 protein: CASSLYQTLDEKLFF
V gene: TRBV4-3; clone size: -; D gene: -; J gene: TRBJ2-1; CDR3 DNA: TGCGCCAGCAGCCAAGTTATGAACAATGAGCAGTTCTTC; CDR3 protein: CASSQVMNNEQFF
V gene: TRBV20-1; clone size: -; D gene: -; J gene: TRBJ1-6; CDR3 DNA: TGCAGTGCGTTGAGGGCTACCTATAATTCACCCCTCCACTTT; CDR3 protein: CSALRATYNSPLHF
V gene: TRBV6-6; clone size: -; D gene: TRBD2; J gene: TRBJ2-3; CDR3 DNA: TGTGCCAGCATAGGGACTAGCGGGGCTAGCACAGATACGCAGTATTTT; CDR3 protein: CASIGTSGASTDTQYF
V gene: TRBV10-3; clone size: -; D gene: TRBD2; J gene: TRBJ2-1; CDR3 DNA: TGTGCCATCTATAGCGGGGCGTCCTACAATGAGCAGTTCTTC; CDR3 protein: CAIYSGASYNEQFF
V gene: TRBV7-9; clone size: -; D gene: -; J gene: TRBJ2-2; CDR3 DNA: TGTGCCAGCAGCCCCCCAGGAGCGGTTACAACCGGGGAGCTGTTTTTT; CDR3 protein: CASSPPGAVTTGELFF
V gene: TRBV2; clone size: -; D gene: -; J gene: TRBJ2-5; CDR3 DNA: TGTGCCACCTCAGTTGGGGAGACCCAGTACTTC; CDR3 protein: CATSVGETQYF
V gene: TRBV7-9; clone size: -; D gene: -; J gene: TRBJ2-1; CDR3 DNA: TGTGCCAGCAGCCCCATTAGATTTGCTAATGACAATGAGCAGTTCTTC; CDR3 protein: CASSPIRFANDNEQFF
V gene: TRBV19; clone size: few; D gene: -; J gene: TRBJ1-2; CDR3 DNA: TGTGCCAGTAGACAGGCAAACTATGGCTACACCTTC; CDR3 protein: CASRQANYGYTF
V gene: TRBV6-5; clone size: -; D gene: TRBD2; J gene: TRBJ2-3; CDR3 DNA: TGTGCCAGCACCCGGGGTCGACTAGCGGGTCGAACAGATACGCAGTATTTT; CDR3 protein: CASTRGRLAGRTDTQYF
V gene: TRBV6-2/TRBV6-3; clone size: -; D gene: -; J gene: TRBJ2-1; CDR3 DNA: TGTGCCAGCAAACCCGGGGGCCCTGCCTCGAATGAGCAGTTCTTC; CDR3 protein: CASKPGGPASNEQFF
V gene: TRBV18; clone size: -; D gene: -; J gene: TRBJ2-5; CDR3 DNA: TGTGCCAGCTCACCAGCGGGGCTTCAAGAGACCCAGTACTTC; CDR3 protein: CASSPAGLQETQYF
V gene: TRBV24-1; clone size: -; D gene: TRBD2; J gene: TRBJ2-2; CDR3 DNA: TGTGCCACCAGTGATTTGACGACTAGCGGGAGGACAAACACCGGGGAGCTGTTTTTT; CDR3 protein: CATSDLTTSGRTNTGELFF
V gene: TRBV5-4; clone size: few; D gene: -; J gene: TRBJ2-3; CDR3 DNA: TGTGCCAGCAGCTTGGTGACGGGAGATACGCAGTATTTT; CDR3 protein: CASSLVTGDTQYF
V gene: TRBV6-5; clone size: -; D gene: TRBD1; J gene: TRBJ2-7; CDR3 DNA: TGTGCCAGCAGTTACGGACAGGGGGCAGAGCAGTACTTC; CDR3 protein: CASSYGQGAEQYF
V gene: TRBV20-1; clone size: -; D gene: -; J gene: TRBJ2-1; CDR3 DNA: TGCAGTGGGGAGGACGGAATGGTGAATGAGCAGTTCTTC; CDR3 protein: CSGEDGMVNEQFF
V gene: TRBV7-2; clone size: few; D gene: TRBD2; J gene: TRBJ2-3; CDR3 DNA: TGTGCCAGCAGCTTAGCGGGGACGGGAGGACCCCGGGATACGCAGTATTTT; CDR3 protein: CASSLAGTGGPRDTQYF
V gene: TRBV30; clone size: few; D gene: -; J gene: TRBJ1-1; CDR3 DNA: TGTGCCTGGAGTCCCCAGGGAGTCTCGTACACTGAAGCTTTCTTT; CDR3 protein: CAWSPQGVSYTEAFF
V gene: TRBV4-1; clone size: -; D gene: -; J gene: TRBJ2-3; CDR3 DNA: TGCGCCAGCAGCCTAATAGGACTTCCACCTTCCGATACGCAGTATTTT; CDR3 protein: CASSLIGLPPSDTQYF
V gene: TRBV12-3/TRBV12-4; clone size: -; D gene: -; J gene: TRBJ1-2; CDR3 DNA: TGTGCCAGCAGTTTAAGAGATTCGCCCGGCTACACCTTC; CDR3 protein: CASSLRDSPGYTF
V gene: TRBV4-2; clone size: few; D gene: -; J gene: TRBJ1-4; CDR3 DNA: TGTGCCAGCAGCCAGCGAATTGGGGGGACTAATGAAAAACTGTTTTTT; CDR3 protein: CASSQRIGGTNEKLFF
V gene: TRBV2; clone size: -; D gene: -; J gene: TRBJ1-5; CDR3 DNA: TGTGCCAGCAGTGAGGAAGGCCAGGGGAATCAGCCCCAGCATTTT; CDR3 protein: CASSEEGQGNQPQHF
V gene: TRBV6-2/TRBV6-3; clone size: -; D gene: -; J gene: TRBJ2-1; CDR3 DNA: TGTGCCAGCACCGAAGGGGGCGGGAGGATTGAGCAGTTCTTC; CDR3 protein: CASTEGGGRIEQFF
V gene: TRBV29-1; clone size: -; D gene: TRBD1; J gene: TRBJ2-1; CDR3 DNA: TGCAGCGTTGATTGGGACAGGGGCAATGAGCAGTTCTTC; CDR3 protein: CSVDWDRGNEQFF
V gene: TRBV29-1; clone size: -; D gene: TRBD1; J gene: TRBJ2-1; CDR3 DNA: TGCAGCCCCGCCACAGGGGGCTCCTACAATGAGCAGTTCTTC; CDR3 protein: CSPATGGSYNEQFF
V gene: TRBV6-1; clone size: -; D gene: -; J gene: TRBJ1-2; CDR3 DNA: TGTGCCAGCAGTGAAGCGCTTCTACAGTCCTATGGCTACACCTTC; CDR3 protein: CASSEALLQSYGYTF
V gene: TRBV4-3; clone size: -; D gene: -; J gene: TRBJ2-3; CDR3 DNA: TGCGCCAGCAGCCAGAACACGGGACATAGCACAGATACGCAGTATTTT; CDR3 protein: CASSQNTGHSTDTQYF
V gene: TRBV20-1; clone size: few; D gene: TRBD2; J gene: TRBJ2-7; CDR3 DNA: TGCAGTGCTAGAGACAACCTCTTTGTAGCGGGGCAATCCTACGAGCAGTACTTC; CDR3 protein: CSARDNLFVAGQSYEQYF
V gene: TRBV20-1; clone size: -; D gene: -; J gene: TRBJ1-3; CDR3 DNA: TGCAGTGCTAGAGATGGAGTCCGGGCCGGGGGCACCATATATTTT; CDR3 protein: CSARDGVRAGGTIYF
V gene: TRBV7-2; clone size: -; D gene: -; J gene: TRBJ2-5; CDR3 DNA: TGTGCCAGCAGCTCTTCAGTGGAGACCCAGTACTTC; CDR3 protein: CASSSSVETQYF